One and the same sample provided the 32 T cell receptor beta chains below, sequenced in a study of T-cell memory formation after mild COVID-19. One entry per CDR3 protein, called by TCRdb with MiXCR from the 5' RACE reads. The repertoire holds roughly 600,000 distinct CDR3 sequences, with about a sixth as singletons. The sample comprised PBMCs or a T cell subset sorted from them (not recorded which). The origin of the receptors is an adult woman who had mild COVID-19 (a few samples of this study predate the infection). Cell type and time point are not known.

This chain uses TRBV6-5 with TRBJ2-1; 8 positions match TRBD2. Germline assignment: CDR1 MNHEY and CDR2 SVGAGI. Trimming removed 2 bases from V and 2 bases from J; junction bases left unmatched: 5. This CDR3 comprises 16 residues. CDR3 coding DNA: TGTGCCAGCAGTTACGGCAGCGGGAGTCCCTACAATGAGCAGTTCTTC. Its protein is CASSYGSGSPYNEQFF.

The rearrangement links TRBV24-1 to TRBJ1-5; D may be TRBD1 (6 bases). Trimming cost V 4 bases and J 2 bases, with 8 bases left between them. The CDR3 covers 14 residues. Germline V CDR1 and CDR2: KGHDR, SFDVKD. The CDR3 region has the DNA TGTGCCACCAGTGAGGGGGCTCGCAATCAGCCCCAGCATTTT. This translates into CATSEGARNQPQHF.

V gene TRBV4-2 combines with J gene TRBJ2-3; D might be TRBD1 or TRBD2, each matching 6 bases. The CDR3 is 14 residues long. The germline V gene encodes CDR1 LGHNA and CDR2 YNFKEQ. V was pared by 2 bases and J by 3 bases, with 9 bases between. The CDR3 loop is CASSQRGQTDTQYF. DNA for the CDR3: TGTGCCAGCAGCCAACGGGGGCAAACAGATACGCAGTATTTT.

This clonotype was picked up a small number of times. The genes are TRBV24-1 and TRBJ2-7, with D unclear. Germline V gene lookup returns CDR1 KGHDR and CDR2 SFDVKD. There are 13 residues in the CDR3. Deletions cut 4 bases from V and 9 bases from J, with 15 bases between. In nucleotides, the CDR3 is TGTGCCACCAGTGACTTGATGACCCCTCGGCAGTACTTC. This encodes CATSDLMTPRQYF.

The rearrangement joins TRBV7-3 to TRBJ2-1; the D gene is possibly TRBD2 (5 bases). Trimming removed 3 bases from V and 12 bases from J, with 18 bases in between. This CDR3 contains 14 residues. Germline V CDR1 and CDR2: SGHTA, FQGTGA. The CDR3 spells CASSFQSGPGGQFF. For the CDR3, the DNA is TGTGCCAGCAGCTTCCAATCGGGCCCCGGAGGGCAGTTCTTC.

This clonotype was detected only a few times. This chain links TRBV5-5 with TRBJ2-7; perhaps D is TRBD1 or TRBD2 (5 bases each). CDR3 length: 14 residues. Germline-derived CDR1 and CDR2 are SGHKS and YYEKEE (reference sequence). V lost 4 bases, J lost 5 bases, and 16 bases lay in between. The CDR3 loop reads CASSPGDAQDEQYF. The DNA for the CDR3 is TGTGCCAGCAGCCCCGGGGACGCCCAGGACGAGCAGTACTTC.

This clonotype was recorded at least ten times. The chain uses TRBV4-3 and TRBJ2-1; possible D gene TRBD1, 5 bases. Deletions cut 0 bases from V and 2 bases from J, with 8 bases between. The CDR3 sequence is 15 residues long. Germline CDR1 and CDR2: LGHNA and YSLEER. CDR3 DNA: TGCGCCAGCAGCCAAGAGGCGACAGCCTACAATGAGCAGTTCTTC. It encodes CASSQEATAYNEQFF.

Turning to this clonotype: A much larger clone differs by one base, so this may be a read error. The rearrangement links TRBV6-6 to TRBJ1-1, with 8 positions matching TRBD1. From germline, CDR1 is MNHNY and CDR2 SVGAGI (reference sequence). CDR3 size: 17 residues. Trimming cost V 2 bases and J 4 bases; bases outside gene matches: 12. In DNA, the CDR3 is TGTGCCAGCAGTTACACGTGGCAGGGGGCGGTTGGCACTGAAGCTTTCTTT. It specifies CASSYTWQGAVGTEAFF.

The chain's CDR3 is CASRSGDGGSYNEQFF. The CDR3 DNA is TGTGCCAGCAGGTCAGGGGATGGAGGCTCCTACAATGAGCAGTTCTTC. V and J are TRBV6-6 and TRBJ2-1, with D possibly TRBD1 on 6 matching bases. Trimming stripped 6 bases from V and 0 bases from J, with 15 bases between. The CDR3 has 16 amino acids. Germline V gene data show CDR1 as MNHNY and CDR2 as SVGAGI (reference sequence).

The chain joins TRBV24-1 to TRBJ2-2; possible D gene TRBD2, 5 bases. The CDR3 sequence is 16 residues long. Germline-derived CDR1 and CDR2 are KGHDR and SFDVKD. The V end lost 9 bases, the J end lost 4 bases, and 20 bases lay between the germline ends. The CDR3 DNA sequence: TGTGCCACCCTCTTAGGTCCGAGGGCCTCCACCGGGGAGCTGTTTTTT. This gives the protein CATLLGPRASTGELFF.

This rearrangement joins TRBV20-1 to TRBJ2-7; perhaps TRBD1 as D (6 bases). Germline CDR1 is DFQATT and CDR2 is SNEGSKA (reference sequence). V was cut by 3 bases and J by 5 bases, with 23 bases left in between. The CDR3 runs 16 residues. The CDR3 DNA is TGCAGTGCTAGTATACTCAGGGGTCTCCTGACACACGAGCAGTACTTC. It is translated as CSASILRGLLTHEQYF.

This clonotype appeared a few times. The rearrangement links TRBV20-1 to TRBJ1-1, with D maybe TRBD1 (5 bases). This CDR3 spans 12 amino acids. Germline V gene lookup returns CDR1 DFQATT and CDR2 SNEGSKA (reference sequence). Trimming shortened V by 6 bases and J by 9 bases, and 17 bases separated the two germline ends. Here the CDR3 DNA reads TGCAGTGCCTGGGGGACCAGGGTCCAAGCTTTCTTT. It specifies CSAWGTRVQAFF.

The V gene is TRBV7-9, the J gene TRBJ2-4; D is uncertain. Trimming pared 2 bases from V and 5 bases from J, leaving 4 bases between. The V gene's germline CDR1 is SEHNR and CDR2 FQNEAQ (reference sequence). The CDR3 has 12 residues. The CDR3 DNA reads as TGTGCCAGCAGCTTATCCCAAAACATTCAGTACTTC. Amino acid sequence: CASSLSQNIQYF.

CDR3 DNA sequence: TGTGCCAGCAGTCTACAGGGGGCCCTCTCCTACGAGCAGTACTTC. This encodes CASSLQGALSYEQYF. The chain uses TRBV12-3 or TRBV12-4 and TRBJ2-7, with 9 bases that match TRBD1. Unmatched junction bases numbered 5, after V lost 5 bases and J lost 0 bases. The CDR3 runs 15 residues.

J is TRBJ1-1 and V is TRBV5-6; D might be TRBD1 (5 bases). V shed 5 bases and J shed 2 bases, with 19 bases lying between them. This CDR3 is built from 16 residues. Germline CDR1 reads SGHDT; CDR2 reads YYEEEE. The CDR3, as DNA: TGTGCCAGCAGACAGGCACAGTCTGGGTCTAACACTGAAGCTTTCTTT. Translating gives CASRQAQSGSNTEAFF.

The chain's CDR3 is CASSHVSGGRETQYF. As DNA, the CDR3 is TGCGCCAGCAGCCACGTTAGCGGGGGAAGGGAGACCCAGTACTTC. The chain couples TRBV4-1 to TRBJ2-5, with 9 bases lining up with TRBD2. The CDR3 runs to 15 residues. Trimming cost V 3 bases and J 5 bases; bases outside gene matches: 7. The germline CDR1 and CDR2 sequences are MGHRA and YSYEKL.

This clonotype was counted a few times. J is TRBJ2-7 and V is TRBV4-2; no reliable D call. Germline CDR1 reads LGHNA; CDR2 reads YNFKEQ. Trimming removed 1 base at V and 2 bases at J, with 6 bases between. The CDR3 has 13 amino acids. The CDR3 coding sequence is TGTGCCAGCAGCCAAGGACCCCCCTACGAGCAGTACTTC. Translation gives CASSQGPPYEQYF.

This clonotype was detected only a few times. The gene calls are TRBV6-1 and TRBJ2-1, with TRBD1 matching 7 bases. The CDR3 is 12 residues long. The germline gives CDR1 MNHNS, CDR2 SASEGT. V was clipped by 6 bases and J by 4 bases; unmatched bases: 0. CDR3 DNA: TGTGCCAGCAGACAGGGGTACAATGAGCAGTTCTTC. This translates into CASRQGYNEQFF.

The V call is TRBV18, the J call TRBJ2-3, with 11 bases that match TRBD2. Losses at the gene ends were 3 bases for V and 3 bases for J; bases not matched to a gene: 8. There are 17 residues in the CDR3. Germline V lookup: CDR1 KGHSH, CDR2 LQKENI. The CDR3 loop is CASSPWVAGGPTDTQYF. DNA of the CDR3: TGTGCCAGCTCACCCTGGGTAGCGGGAGGGCCAACAGATACGCAGTATTTT.

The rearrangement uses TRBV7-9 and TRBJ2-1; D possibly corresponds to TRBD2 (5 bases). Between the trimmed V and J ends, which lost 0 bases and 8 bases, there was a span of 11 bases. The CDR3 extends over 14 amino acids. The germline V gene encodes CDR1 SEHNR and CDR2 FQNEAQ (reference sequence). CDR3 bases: TGTGCCAGCAGCTTAGCTGGTAGCGCGCATGAGCAGTTCTTC. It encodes CASSLAGSAHEQFF.

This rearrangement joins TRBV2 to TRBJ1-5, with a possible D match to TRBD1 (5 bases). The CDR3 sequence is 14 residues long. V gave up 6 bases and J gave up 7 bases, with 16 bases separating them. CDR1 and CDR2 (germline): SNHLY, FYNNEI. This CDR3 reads CASSPRATFQPQHF. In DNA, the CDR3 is TGTGCCAGCAGCCCCAGGGCGACGTTCCAGCCCCAGCATTTT.

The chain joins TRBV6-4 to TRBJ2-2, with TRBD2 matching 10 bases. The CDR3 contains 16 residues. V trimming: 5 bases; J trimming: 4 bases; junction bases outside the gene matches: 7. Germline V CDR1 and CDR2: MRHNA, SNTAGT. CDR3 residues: CASSNLAGGGTGELFF. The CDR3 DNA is TGTGCCAGCAGTAACTTAGCGGGAGGTGGCACCGGGGAGCTGTTTTTT.

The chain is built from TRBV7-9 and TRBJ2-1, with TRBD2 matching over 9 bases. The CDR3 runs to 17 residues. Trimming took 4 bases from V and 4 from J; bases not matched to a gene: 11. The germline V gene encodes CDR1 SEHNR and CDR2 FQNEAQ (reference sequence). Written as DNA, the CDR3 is TGTGCCAGCAGCTCCCTCAGGGCGGGAGGGTCGTACAATGAGCAGTTCTTC. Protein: CASSSLRAGGSYNEQFF.

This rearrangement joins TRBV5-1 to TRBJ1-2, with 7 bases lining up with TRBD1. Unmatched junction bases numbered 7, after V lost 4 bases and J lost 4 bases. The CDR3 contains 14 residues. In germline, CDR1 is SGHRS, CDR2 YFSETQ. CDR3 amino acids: CASSLMGQIYGYTF. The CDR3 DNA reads TGCGCCAGCAGCCTTATGGGACAGATCTATGGCTACACCTTC.

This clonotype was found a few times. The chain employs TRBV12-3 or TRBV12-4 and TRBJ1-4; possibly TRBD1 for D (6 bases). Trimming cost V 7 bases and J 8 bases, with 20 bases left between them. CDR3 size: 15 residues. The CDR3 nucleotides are TGTGCCAGCACCTCCAGGCGGGGGGGCAACGAAAAACTGTTTTTT. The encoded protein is CASTSRRGGNEKLFF.

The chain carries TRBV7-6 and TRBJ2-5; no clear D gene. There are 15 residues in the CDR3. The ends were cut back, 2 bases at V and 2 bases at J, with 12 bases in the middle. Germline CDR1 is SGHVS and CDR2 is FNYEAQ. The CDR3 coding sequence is TGTGCCAGCAGCTTATCTCCCCGCTATCAAGAGACCCAGTACTTC. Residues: CASSLSPRYQETQYF.

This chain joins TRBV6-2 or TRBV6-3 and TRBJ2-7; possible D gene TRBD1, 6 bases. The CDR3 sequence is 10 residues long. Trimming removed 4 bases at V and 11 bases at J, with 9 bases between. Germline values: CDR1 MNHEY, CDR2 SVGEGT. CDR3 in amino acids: CASSWDKKYF. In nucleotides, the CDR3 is TGTGCCAGCAGTTGGGACAAGAAGTACTTC.

In DNA, the CDR3 is TGTGCTAGTGGTTTGGCCATGACAGCAACGAACACCGGGGAGCTGTTTTTT. This sequence encodes CASGLAMTATNTGELFF. This chain links TRBV12-5 with TRBJ2-2; D is possibly TRBD1 (5 bases). The length of the CDR3 is 17 residues. Trimming left V 1 base short and J 0 bases short, with 12 bases between. Per the germline V gene, CDR1 is LGHNT and CDR2 is FRNRAP.

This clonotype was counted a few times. This chain's CDR3 is CASSFRDRAGGYTF. The CDR3 bases are TGTGCCAGCAGCTTTAGGGACAGGGCGGGCGGCTACACCTTC. The chain joins TRBV11-2 to TRBJ1-2, with 9 bases matching TRBD1. The CDR3 is made up of 14 amino acids. V was clipped by 3 bases and J by 8 bases; unmatched bases: 7. CDR1 is SGHAT and CDR2 is FQNNGV in the germline V gene.

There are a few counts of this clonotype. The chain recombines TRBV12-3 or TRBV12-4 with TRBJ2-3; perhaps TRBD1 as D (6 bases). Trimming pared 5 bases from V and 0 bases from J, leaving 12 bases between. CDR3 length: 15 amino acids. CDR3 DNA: TGTGCCAGCAGTCTGACGGGACAAAGCACAGATACGCAGTATTTT. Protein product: CASSLTGQSTDTQYF.

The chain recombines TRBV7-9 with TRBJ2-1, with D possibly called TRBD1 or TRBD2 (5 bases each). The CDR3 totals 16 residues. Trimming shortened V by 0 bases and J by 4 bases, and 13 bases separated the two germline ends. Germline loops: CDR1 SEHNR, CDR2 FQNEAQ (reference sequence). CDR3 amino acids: CASSLALGEGYNEQFF. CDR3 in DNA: TGTGCCAGCAGCTTAGCGCTGGGGGAAGGGTACAATGAGCAGTTCTTC.

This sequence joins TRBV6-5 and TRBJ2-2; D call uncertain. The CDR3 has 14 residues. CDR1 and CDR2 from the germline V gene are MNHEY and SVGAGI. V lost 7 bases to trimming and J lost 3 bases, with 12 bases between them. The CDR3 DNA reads TGTGCCAGCACCTTATCCCCCGACACCGGGGAGCTGTTTTTT. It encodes CASTLSPDTGELFF.